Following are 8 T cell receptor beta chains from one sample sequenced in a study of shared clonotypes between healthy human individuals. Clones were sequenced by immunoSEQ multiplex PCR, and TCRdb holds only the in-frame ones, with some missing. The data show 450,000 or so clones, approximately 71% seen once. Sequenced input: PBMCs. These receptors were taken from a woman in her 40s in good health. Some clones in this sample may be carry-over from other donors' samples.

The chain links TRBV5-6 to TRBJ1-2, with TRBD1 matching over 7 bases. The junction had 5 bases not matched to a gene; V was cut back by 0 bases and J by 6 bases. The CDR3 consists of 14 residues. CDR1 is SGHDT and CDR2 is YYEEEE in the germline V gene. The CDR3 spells CASSLGMTGNGYTF. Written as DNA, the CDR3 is TGTGCCAGCAGCTTGGGAATGACAGGGAATGGCTACACCTTC. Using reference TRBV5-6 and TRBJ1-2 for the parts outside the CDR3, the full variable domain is DAGVTQSPTHLIKTRGQQVTLRCSPKSGHDTVSWYQQALGQGPQFIFQYYEEEERQRGNFPDRFSGHQFPNYSSELNVNALLLGDSALYLCASSLGMTGNGYTFGSGTRLTVV.

CDR3 region: CASSQDTGLYYEQYF. As DNA, the CDR3 is TGTGCCAGCAGCCAAGATACGGGACTTTACTACGAGCAGTACTTC. V is TRBV4-2 and J is TRBJ2-7, with a possible D match to TRBD2 (6 bases). This CDR3 is 15 amino acids long. Germline CDR1 and CDR2: LGHNA and YNFKEQ. Between the trimmed V and J ends, which lost 0 bases and 3 bases, there was a span of 12 bases.

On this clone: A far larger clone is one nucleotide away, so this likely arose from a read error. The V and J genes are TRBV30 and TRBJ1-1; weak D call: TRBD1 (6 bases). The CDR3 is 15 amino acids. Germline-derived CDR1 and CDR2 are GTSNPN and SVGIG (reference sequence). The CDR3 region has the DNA TGTGCCTGGAGCCTTGGACAGAAAAAGAACACTAAAGCTTTCTTT. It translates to CAWSLGQKKNTKAFF. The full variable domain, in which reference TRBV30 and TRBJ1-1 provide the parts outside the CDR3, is SQTIHQWPATLVQPVGSPLSLECTVEGTSNPNLYWYRQAAGRGLQLLFYSVGIGQISSEVPQNLSASRPQDRQFILSSKKLLLSDSGFYLCAWSLGQKKNTKAFFGQGTRLTVV.

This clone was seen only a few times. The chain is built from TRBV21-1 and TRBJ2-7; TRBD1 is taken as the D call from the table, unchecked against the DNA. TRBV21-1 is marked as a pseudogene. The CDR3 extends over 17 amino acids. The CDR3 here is CASSKGRGQRLGCEQYF. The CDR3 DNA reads TGTGCCAGCAGCAAAGGAAGGGGACAGCGACTGGGTTGCGAGCAGTACTTC.

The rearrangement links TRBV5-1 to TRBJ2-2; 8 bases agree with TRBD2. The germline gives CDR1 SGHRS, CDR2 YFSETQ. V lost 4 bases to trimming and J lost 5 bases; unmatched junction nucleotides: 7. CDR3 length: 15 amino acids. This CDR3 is CASSPGLVWTGELFF. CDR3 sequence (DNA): TGCGCCAGCAGCCCGGGACTAGTTTGGACCGGGGAGCTGTTTTTT. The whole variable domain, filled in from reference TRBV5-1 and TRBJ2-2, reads KAGVTQTPRYLIKTRGQQVTLSCSPISGHRSVSWYQQTPGQGLQFLFEYFSETQRNKGNFPGRFSGRQFSNSRSEMNVSTLELGDSALYLCASSPGLVWTGELFFGEGSRLTVL.

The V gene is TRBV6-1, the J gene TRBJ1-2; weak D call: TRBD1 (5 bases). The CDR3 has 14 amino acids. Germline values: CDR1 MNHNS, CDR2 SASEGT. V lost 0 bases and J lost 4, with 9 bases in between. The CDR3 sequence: CASSEAGEGYGYTF. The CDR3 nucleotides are TGTGCCAGCAGTGAAGCGGGGGAGGGCTATGGCTACACCTTC.

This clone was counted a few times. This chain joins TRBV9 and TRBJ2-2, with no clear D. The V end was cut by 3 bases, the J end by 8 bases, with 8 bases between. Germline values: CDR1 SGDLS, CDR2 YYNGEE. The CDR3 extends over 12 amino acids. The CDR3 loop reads CASSATRGELFF. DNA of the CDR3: TGTGCCAGCAGCGCCACACGGGGGGAGCTGTTTTTT. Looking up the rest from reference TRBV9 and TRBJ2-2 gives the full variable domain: DSGVTQTPKHLITATGQRVTLRCSPRSGDLSVYWYQQSLDQGLQFLIQYYNGEERAKGNILERFSAQQFPDLHSELNLSSLELGDSALYFCASSATRGELFFGEGSRLTVL.

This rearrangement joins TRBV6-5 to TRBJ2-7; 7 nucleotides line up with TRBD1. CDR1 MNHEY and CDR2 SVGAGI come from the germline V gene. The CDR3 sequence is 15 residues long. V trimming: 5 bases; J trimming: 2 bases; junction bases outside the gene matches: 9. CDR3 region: CASSPSTGIPYEQYF. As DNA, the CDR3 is TGTGCCAGCAGTCCTTCGACAGGGATACCCTACGAGCAGTACTTC.